This T cell receptor (beta chain) derives from a study of blood T cells in healthy people across ages. General observations from the study: Across the age range, TCR beta diversity per million T cells fell in a roughly linear way.

Turning to this clonotype: The antigen remains unidentified.

The amount of total RNA extracted per sample was at least 5 micrograms. With a J-beta primer mix and a sample-barcoded 5' primer, a second PCR ran about 6 to 11 cycles. Every sample gave at least 2.5 million paired-end reads containing CDR3. In TCRdb, the 5' RACE reads were re-called with MiXCR into one record per CDR3 protein. The table lists 1.5 million to 2 million distinct CDR3 sequences, 30% to 35% of them singletons, with around 11% in the top ten. The sequence came from a woman aged 25 to 45 in good health. The sequenced sample was blood.

The CDR3 DNA follows: TGTGCCAGCAGGGGGGACAGAATTAACTATGGCTACACCTTC. Translation gives CASRGDRINYGYTF. This chain uses TRBV6-5 with TRBJ1-2; the match to TRBD1 covers 7 bases. V dropped 6 bases and J dropped 1; count of bases not matched to a gene: 5. Germline CDR1 reads MNHEY; CDR2 reads SVGAGI. This CDR3 is built from 14 residues.